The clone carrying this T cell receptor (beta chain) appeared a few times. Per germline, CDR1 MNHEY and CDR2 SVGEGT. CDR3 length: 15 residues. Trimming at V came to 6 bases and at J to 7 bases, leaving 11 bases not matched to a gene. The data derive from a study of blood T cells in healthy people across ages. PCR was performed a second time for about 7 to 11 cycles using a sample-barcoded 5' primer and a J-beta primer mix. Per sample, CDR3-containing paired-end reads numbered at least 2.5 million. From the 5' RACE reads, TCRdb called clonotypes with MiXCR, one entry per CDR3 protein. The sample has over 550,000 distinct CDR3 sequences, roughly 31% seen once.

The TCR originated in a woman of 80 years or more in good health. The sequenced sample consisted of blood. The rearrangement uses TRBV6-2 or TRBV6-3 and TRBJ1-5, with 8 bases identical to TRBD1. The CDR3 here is CASRHRDRREQPQHF. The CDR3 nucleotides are TGTGCCAGCAGACACCGGGACAGGCGTGAGCAGCCCCAGCATTTT.